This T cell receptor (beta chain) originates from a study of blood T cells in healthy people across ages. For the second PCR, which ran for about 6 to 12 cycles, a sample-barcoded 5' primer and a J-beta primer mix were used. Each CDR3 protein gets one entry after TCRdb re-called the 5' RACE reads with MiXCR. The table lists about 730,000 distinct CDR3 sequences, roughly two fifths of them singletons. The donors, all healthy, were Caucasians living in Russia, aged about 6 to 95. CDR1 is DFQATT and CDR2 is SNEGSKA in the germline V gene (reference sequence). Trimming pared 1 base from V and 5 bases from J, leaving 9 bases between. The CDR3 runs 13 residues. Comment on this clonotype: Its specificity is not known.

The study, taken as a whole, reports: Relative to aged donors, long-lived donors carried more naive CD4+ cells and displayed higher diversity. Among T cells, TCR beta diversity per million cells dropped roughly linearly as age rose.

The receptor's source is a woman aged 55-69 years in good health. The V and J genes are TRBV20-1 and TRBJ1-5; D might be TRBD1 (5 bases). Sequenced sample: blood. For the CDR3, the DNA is TGCAGTGCTAGAGGGGGAGGGGATCAGCCCCAGCATTTT. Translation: CSARGGGDQPQHF.